This TCR beta chain was sequenced during a study of control samples from healthy donors and cancer patients. TCRdb's table, derived via immunoSEQ multiplex PCR, lists solely in-frame clones and lacks some. The sample holds 130,000 or so clones; around nine tenths are singletons and the top ten take under 9%. Germline V gene data show CDR1 as MNHEY and CDR2 as SVGEGT. V lost 5 bases to trimming and J lost 10 bases; unmatched junction nucleotides: 2. The CDR3 is 11 amino acids. The chain joins TRBV6-2 or TRBV6-3 to TRBJ2-1; 7 positions agree with TRBD2. The TCR originated in a man between 50 and 59 years old with head and neck cancer. The material sequenced was PBMCs. The CDR3 nucleotides are TGTGCCAGCAGTAATAGCGGGGAGCAGTTCTTC. This translates into CASSNSGEQFF.